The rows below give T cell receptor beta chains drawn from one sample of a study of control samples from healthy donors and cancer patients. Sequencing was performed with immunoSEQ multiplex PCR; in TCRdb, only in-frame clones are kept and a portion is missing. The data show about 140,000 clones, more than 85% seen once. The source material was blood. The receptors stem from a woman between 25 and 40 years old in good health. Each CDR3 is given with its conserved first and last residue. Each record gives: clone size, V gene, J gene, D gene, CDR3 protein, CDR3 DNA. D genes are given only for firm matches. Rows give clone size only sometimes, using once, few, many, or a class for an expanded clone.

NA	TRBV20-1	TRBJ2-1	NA	CSARDSGEQFF	TGCAGTGCTAGAGATTCGGGGGAGCAGTTCTTC
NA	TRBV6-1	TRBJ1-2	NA	CASSEASLLPGYTF	TGTGCCAGCAGTGAAGCGTCTTTATTACCTGGCTACACCTTC
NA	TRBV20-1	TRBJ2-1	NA	CSARGEGEQFF	TGCAGTGCTAGGGGCGAAGGGGAGCAGTTCTTC
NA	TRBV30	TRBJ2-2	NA	CAWGSVPGELFF	TGTGCCTGGGGGAGCGTCCCCGGGGAGCTGTTTTTT
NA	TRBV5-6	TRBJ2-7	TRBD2	CASSLSPGLATQRYEQYF	TGTGCCAGCAGCTTGTCCCCGGGACTAGCGACGCAACGCTACGAGCAGTACTTC
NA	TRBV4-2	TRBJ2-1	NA	CASSPRTGPNNEQFF	TGTGCCAGCAGCCCAAGGACGGGACCCAACAATGAGCAGTTCTTC
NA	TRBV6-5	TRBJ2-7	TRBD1	CASSGQVNSYEQYF	TGTGCCAGCAGCGGACAGGTCAACTCCTACGAGCAGTACTTC
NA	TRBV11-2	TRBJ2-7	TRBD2	CASSPGLVWDEQYF	TGTGCCAGCAGCCCCGGACTAGTCTGGGACGAGCAGTACTTC
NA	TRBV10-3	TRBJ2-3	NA	CAIKETGTDTQYF	TGTGCCATCAAAGAGACAGGCACAGATACGCAGTATTTT
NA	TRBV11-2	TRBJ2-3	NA	CASSLRGGQSTDTQYF	TGTGCCAGCAGCTTAAGGGGGGGTCAGAGCACAGATACGCAGTATTTT
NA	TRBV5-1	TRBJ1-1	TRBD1	CASSPDRVTEAFF	TGCGCCAGCAGCCCTGACAGGGTCACTGAAGCTTTCTTT
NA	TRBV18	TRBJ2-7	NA	CASSPRGASYEQYF	TGTGCCAGCTCACCACGGGGGGCGTCCTACGAGCAGTACTTC
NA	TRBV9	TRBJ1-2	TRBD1	CASSVGQGHYGYTF	TGTGCCAGCAGCGTAGGACAGGGGCACTATGGCTACACCTTC
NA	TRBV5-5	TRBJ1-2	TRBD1	CASSLVQGAGYGYTF	TGTGCCAGCAGCTTGGTCCAGGGGGCAGGCTATGGCTACACCTTC
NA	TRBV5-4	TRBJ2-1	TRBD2	CASSLAGRSYNEQFF	TGTGCCAGCAGCTTAGCGGGAAGGTCCTACAATGAGCAGTTCTTC
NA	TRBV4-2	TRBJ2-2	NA	CASSHETGSTGELFF	TGTGCCAGCAGCCATGAAACAGGGTCCACCGGGGAGCTGTTTTTT
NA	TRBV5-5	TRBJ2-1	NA	CASSHSGTQKDNEQFF	TGTGCCAGCAGCCACTCCGGGACGCAGAAAGACAATGAGCAGTTCTTC
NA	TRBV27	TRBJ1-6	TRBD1	CASAYRDSRSPLHF	TGTGCCAGCGCCTACCGGGACAGTCGATCACCCCTCCACTTT
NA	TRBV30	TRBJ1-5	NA	CAWSDGRGSGPQHF	TGTGCCTGGAGTGACGGGAGGGGGTCCGGCCCCCAGCATTTT
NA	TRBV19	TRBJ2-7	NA	CASSPTAGSSYEQYF	TGTGCCAGTAGTCCGACCGCGGGGAGCTCCTACGAGCAGTACTTC
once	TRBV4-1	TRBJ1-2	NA	CASSQDQDGQVYGYTF	TGCGCCAGCAGCCAAGATCAAGACGGCCAGGTCTATGGCTACACCTTC
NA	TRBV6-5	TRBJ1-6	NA	CASSGRSLNSPLHF	TGTGCCAGCTCGGGACGGAGCCTAAATTCACCCCTCCACTTT
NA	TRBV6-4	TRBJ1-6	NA	CASREDRDNSPLHF	TGTGCCAGCAGGGAAGACCGGGATAATTCACCCCTCCACTTT
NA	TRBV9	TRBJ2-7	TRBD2	CASSVGGTSGTYEQYF	TGTGCCAGCAGCGTAGGTGGGACTAGCGGTACCTACGAGCAGTACTTC
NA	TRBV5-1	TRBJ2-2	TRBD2	CASSFGSGSANTGELFF	TGCGCCAGCAGCTTTGGTAGCGGGAGCGCAAACACCGGGGAGCTGTTTTTT
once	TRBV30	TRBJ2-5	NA	CAWSSQETQYF	TGTGCCTGGAGTTCACAAGAGACCCAGTACTTC
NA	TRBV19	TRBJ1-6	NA	CASRYDKNSPLHF	TGTGCCAGTAGGTATGACAAGAATTCACCCCTCCACTTT
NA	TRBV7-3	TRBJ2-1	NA	CASSERLVVKDEQFF	TGTGCCAGCAGCGAGAGACTAGTAGTGAAGGATGAGCAGTTCTTC
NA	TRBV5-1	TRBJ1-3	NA	CASSLDPPIYSGNTIYF	TGCGCCAGCAGCTTAGACCCGCCGATTTACTCTGGAAACACCATATATTTT
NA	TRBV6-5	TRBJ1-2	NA	CASRMDSNYGYTF	TGTGCCAGCAGAATGGACAGCAACTATGGCTACACCTTC
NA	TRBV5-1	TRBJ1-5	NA	CASSLDGGGNQPQHF	TGCGCCAGCAGCTTGGATGGGGGTGGGAATCAGCCCCAGCATTTT
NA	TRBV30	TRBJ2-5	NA	CAWSVQETQYF	TGTGCCTGGAGTGTACAGGAGACCCAGTACTTC
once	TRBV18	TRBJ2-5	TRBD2	CASSLAGGRETQYF	TGTGCCAGCTCACTAGCGGGAGGCCGAGAGACCCAGTACTTC
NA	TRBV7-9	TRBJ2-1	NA	CASSLRTASYNEQFF	TGTGCCAGCAGCTTAAGGACTGCTTCCTACAATGAGCAGTTCTTC
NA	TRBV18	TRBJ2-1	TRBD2	CASSSRTSGHYNEQFF	TGTGCCAGCTCTTCAAGGACTAGCGGGCACTACAATGAGCAGTTCTTC
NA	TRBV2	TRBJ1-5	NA	CASSEVAGQPQHF	TGTGCCAGCAGTGAGGTGGCCGGTCAGCCCCAGCATTTT
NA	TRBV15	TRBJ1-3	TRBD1	CATSRGQDRGLGNTIYF	TGTGCCACCAGCAGAGGGCAAGACAGGGGGCTAGGAAACACCATATATTTT
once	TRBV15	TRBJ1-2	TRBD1	CATSRPPGQGFVLPTF	TGTGCCACCAGCCGACCTCCGGGACAGGGATTCGTTTTGCCCACCTTC
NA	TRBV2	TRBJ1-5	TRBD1	CASNSGQFNQPQHF	TGTGCCAGCAATTCGGGACAGTTTAATCAGCCCCAGCATTTT
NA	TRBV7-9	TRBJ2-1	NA	CASSSLNEQFF	TGTGCCAGCAGCTCCCTTAATGAGCAGTTCTTC
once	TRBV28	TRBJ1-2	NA	CASSLDPGALERGYTF	TGTGCCAGCAGTTTAGATCCTGGAGCCCTGGAACGTGGCTACACCTTC
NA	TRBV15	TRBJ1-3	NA	CATSTWGDGYSGNTIYF	TGTGCCACCAGCACATGGGGGGACGGATACTCTGGAAACACCATATATTTT
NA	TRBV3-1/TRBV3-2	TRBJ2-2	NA	CASSQDNGELFF	TGTGCCAGCAGCCAAGATAACGGGGAGCTGTTTTTT
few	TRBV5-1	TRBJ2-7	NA	CASSLLLEPYEQYF	TGCGCCAGCAGCTTGCTACTAGAACCCTACGAGCAGTACTTC
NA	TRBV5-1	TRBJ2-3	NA	CASSSGPSTDTQYF	TGCGCCAGCAGCTCAGGTCCTAGCACAGATACGCAGTATTTT
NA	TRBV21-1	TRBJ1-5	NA	CASSKIEGRGGSQHF	TGTGCCAGCAGCAAAATCGAGGGCAGGGGGGGGTCCCAGCATTTT
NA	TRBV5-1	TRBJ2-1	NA	CASSLGQQREQFF	TGCGCCAGCAGCTTAGGACAGCAACGGGAGCAGTTCTTC
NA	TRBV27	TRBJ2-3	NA	CASSPPGDTQYF	TGTGCCAGCAGTCCGCCAGGAGATACGCAGTATTTT
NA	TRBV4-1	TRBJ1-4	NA	CASSQAGIGEKLFF	TGCGCCAGCAGCCAAGCCGGGATAGGGGAAAAACTGTTTTTT
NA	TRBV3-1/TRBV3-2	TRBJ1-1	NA	CASSQADSGTFF	TGTGCCAGCAGCCAAGCCGATTCGGGGACTTTCTTT
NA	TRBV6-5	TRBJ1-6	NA	CASSALWGNNSPLHF	TGTGCCAGCAGCGCCCTATGGGGGAATAATTCACCCCTCCACTTT
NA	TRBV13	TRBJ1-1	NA	CASSPTWDQAFF	TGTGCCAGCAGCCCTACCTGGGACCAAGCTTTCTTT
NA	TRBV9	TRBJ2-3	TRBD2	CASSETSGTDTQYF	TGTGCCAGCAGCGAGACTAGCGGCACAGATACGCAGTATTTT
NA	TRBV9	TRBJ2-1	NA	CASSVGPGESPLGDEQFF	TGTGCCAGCAGCGTAGGACCGGGGGAGTCCCCGTTAGGCGATGAGCAGTTCTTC
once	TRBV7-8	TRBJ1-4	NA	CASSSLWGATNEKLFF	TGTGCCAGCAGCTCGCTGTGGGGTGCAACTAATGAAAAACTGTTTTTT